This T cell receptor (beta chain) stems from a study of T cell responses to AZD1222 COVID-19 vaccine. Study-level points and caveats: At 160-218 and 743-854, vaccine-associated CD4 TCRs were dominant, and they spanned spike. Donors in the cohort were predominantly white British and more often female, and clonal diversity was possibly underestimated. Close to half of spike-specific TCRs reportedly recognize unmutated variant regions.

This clone was counted once. Its target is unknown. Germline lookup yields CDR1 SQVTM and CDR2 ANQGSEA. V gave up 1 base and J gave up 4 bases, with 11 bases separating them. This CDR3 has 14 residues. TCRdb's table, derived via immunoSEQ multiplex PCR, lists solely in-frame clones and lacks some. The sample contains some 140,000 clones, approximately 95% of which appear only once. This sequence originates from an adult who received the AZD1222 COVID-19 vaccine. Sequences were derived from peripheral blood, sampled 28 days after the second AZD1222 dose. This rearrangement joins TRBV29-1 to TRBJ2-1; weak D call: TRBD2 (6 bases). DNA for the CDR3: TGCAGCGTTGAAGGGGACTCACGGTACAATGAGCAGTTCTTC. Translated: CSVEGDSRYNEQFF.